The rows below give T cell receptor beta chains drawn from one sample of a study of technical replicates of blood from a few donors. Some clones are missing from TCRdb's copy, which holds only in-frame ones; the method was immunoSEQ multiplex PCR. Here the sample spans tens of thousands of clones, less than 95% being singletons. Sequencing used T cells isolated from PBMCs. The receptors here all came from a human donor in good health. Both conserved end residues are part of each CDR3. The D gene is left open where the match is weak. For some rows the clone size is stated as once, few or many, or as a class when expanded; others skip it.

cdr3_aa cdr3_nt d_call j_call cdr3_length v_call clone_size
CASSLRDTQYF TGTGCCAGCAGTTTACGAGATACGCAGTATTTT NA TRBJ2-3 11 TRBV28 NA
CASSLQGAPDTEAFF TGCGCCAGCAGCTTGCAAGGGGCCCCCGACACTGAAGCTTTCTTT NA TRBJ1-1 15 TRBV5-1 NA
CAWTPPGAYGYTF TGTGCCTGGACGCCGCCAGGGGCCTATGGCTACACCTTC NA TRBJ1-2 13 TRBV30 NA
CASSLDTGGPYEQYF TGCGCCAGCAGCTTAGATACGGGAGGGCCTTACGAGCAGTACTTC TRBD2 TRBJ2-7 15 TRBV5-1 NA
CASSESGTSGTTGGRSYNEQFF TGCGCCAGCAGTGAGTCGGGGACTAGCGGGACTACAGGTGGGCGCTCCTACAATGAGCAGTTCTTC TRBD2 TRBJ2-1 22 TRBV10-1 once
CASSIEPGEYNEQFF TGTGCCAGTAGTATAGAGCCGGGAGAATACAATGAGCAGTTCTTC NA TRBJ2-1 15 TRBV19 NA
CASSPGGTSTEGYGYTF TGTGCCAGCAGCCCTGGAGGGACCAGTACCGAGGGTTATGGCTACACCTTC NA TRBJ1-2 17 TRBV7-2 NA
CASSFAGEKLFF TGTGCCAGCAGTTTTGCGGGCGAAAAACTGTTTTTT NA TRBJ1-4 12 TRBV28 NA
CASSLATSGRIRRQYF TGTGCCAGCAGCTTAGCGACTAGCGGGCGCATACGAAGGCAGTACTTC TRBD2 TRBJ2-7 16 TRBV11-2 NA
CASSVGLSTDTQYF TGTGCCAGCAGTGTGGGACTGAGCACAGATACGCAGTATTTT NA TRBJ2-3 14 TRBV2 NA
CASSVSGLRVNNEQFF TGTGCCAGCAGTGTAAGCGGACTAAGAGTTAACAATGAGCAGTTCTTC NA TRBJ2-1 16 TRBV6-1 NA
CASSPGGTGSNEQYF TGTGCCAGTAGCCCAGGTGGGACAGGGTCAAACGAGCAGTACTTC TRBD1 TRBJ2-7 15 TRBV19 once
CASSFGGNQPQHF TGTGCCAGCAGCTTCGGGGGTAATCAGCCCCAGCATTTT NA TRBJ1-5 13 TRBV5-6 NA
CASSLFDSNEKLFF TGTGCCAGCAGCTTGTTTGATAGTAATGAAAAACTGTTTTTT NA TRBJ1-4 14 TRBV5-6 NA
CASHEDTQYF TGTGCCAGCCACGAGGATACGCAGTATTTT NA TRBJ2-3 10 TRBV11-2 NA
CASSQRTLLGTGELFF TGCGCCAGCAGCCAAAGGACTCTCCTGGGTACCGGGGAGCTGTTTTTT NA TRBJ2-2 16 TRBV4-1 NA
CASGLSLAGGREQYF TGTGCTAGTGGTTTGTCGCTAGCGGGGGGGCGCGAGCAGTACTTC TRBD2 TRBJ2-7 15 TRBV12-5 NA
CASSSGGDEQYF TGTGCCAGTAGTTCAGGGGGTGACGAGCAGTACTTC TRBD1 TRBJ2-7 12 TRBV19 NA
CASSTLRAGLYEQFF TGTGCCAGCAGTACCTTGCGGGCCGGACTATATGAGCAGTTCTTC NA TRBJ2-1 15 TRBV2 NA
CASSPTGQAAQYNGYTF TGTGCCAGCTCACCGACCGGACAGGCGGCTCAGTATAATGGCTACACCTTC TRBD1 TRBJ1-2 17 TRBV18 NA
CASSLASVGSIYGYTF TGTGCCAGCAGCTTAGCGTCGGTGGGCTCGATCTATGGCTACACCTTC NA TRBJ1-2 16 TRBV11-2 NA
CASMPSGQAYEQYF TGTGCCAGCATGCCGTCGGGACAGGCCTACGAGCAGTACTTC TRBD1 TRBJ2-7 14 TRBV5-6 NA
CASSRKGTYEQYF TGTGCCAGTAGTAGAAAGGGGACCTACGAGCAGTACTTC NA TRBJ2-7 13 TRBV19 NA
CASSFFGMTGGLQETQYF TGTGCCAGCAGTTTTTTTGGGATGACGGGAGGACTACAAGAGACCCAGTACTTC TRBD2 TRBJ2-5 18 TRBV28 NA
CSAPDSYEQYF TGCAGTGCGCCAGACAGCTACGAGCAGTACTTC NA TRBJ2-7 11 TRBV20-1 NA
CASSLAAAGLGNEQFF TGCGCCAGCAGCTTGGCCGCGGCGGGACTAGGGAATGAGCAGTTCTTC TRBD2 TRBJ2-1 16 TRBV5-1 NA
CASSSSGTPTYEQYF TGTGCCAGCAGTTCCTCCGGGACACCCACCTACGAGCAGTACTTC NA TRBJ2-7 15 TRBV28 NA
CASTSGRAGEQYF TGTGCCTCGACTAGCGGGAGGGCCGGCGAGCAGTACTTC TRBD2 TRBJ2-7 13 TRBV28 NA
CASSLGPGNEQYF TGTGCCAGCAGCTTAGGGCCCGGGAACGAGCAGTACTTC NA TRBJ2-7 13 TRBV11-3 NA
CASSPGLAGVTQYF TGTGCCAGTAGTCCCGGACTAGCGGGAGTAACGCAGTATTTT TRBD2 TRBJ2-3 14 TRBV19 NA
CASRTGGKSDTQYF TGTGCCAGCAGGACAGGGGGCAAGTCAGATACGCAGTATTTT TRBD1 TRBJ2-3 14 TRBV2 NA
CASRHTGRSRSNEQFF TGTGCCAGTAGACATACCGGGAGAAGTAGGTCCAATGAGCAGTTCTTC NA TRBJ2-1 16 TRBV19 NA
CASSPGRGPSEAFF TGTGCCAGCAGCCCCGGCAGGGGGCCTTCCGAAGCTTTCTTT TRBD1 TRBJ1-1 14 TRBV11-3 NA
CAISDTGTIRYEQYF TGTGCCATCAGCGATACCGGGACTATCCGCTACGAGCAGTACTTC TRBD2 TRBJ2-7 15 TRBV10-3 NA
CASSLTGDEAFF TGCGCCAGCAGCCTTACAGGCGACGAAGCTTTCTTT NA TRBJ1-1 12 TRBV5-1 NA
CATRDSSTLYEQYF TGTGCCACCAGGGACAGCTCCACCCTCTACGAGCAGTACTTC TRBD1 TRBJ2-7 14 TRBV28 NA
CASSRGGWEAFF TGTGCCAGCAGTCGTGGGGGGTGGGAAGCTTTCTTT NA TRBJ1-1 12 TRBV28 NA
CASSPTTEAFF TGTGCCAGCAGCCCCACTACTGAAGCTTTCTTT NA TRBJ1-1 11 TRBV11-2 few
CASGLGGNEQYF TGTGCCAGTGGGTTGGGAGGGAACGAGCAGTACTTC TRBD2 TRBJ2-7 12 TRBV19 NA
CASSSGLAGVETQYF TGTGCCAGCAGTTCGGGACTAGCGGGAGTAGAGACCCAGTACTTC TRBD2 TRBJ2-5 15 TRBV28 NA
CASSMGQNQPQHF TGTGCCAGTAGTATGGGACAAAATCAGCCCCAGCATTTT NA TRBJ1-5 13 TRBV19 NA
CASILERGRPNYNSPLHF TGTGCCAGCATATTAGAACGAGGGCGCCCAAACTATAATTCACCCCTCCACTTT NA TRBJ1-6 18 TRBV2 NA
CASSRKPGLVSEQYF TGTGCCAGCAGCCGTAAACCGGGACTAGTCTCCGAGCAGTACTTC TRBD2 TRBJ2-7 15 TRBV5-6 once
CASSESRGVDTQYF TGCGCCAGCAGTGAGTCCAGGGGGGTCGATACGCAGTATTTT NA TRBJ2-3 14 TRBV10-1 once